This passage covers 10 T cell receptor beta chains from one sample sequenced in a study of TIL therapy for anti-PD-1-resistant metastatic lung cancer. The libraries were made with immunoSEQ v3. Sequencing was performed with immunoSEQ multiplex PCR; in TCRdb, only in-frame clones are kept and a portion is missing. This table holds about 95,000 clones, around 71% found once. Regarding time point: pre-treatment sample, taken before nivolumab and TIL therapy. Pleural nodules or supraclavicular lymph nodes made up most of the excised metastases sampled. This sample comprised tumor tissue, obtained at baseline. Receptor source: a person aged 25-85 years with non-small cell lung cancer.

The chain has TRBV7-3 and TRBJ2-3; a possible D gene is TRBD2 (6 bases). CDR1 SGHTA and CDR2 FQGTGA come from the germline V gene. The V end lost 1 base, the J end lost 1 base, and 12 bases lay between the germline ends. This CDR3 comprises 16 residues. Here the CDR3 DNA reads TGTGCCAGCAGCTTAATGGGGGGTTCGGGCACAGATACGCAGTATTTT. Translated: CASSLMGGSGTDTQYF.

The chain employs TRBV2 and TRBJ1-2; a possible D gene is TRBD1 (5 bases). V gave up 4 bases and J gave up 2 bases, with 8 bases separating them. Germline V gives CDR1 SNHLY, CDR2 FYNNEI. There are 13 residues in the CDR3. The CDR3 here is CASSVDKNYGYTF. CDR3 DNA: TGTGCCAGCAGTGTGGACAAGAACTATGGCTACACCTTC.

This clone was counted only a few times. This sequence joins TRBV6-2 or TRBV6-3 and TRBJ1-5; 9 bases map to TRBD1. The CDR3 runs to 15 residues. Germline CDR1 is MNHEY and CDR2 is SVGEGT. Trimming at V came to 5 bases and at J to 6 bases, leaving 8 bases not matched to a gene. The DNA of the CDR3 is TGTGCCAGCAGTCCGACAGGGGGTCGGGGTCAGCCCCAGCATTTT. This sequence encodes CASSPTGGRGQPQHF.

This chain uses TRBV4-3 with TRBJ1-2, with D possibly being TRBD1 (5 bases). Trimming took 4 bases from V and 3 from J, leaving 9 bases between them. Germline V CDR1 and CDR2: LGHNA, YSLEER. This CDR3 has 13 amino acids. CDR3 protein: CASSPGPYYGYTF. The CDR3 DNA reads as TGCGCCAGCAGCCCGGGGCCCTACTATGGCTACACCTTC.

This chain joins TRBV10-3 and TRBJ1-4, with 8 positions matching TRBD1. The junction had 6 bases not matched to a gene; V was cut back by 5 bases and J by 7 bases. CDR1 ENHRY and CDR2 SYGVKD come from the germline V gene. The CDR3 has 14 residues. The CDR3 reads CAISRTGLGEKLFF. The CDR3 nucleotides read TGTGCCATCAGTCGGACAGGGTTGGGTGAAAAACTGTTTTTT.

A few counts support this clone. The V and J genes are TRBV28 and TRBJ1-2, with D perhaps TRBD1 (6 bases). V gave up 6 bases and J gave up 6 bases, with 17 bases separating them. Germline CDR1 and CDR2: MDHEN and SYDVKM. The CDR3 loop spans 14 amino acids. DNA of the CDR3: TGTGCCAGCAGCCTACAGGGAATCAGGGATGGCTACACCTTC. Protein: CASSLQGIRDGYTF.

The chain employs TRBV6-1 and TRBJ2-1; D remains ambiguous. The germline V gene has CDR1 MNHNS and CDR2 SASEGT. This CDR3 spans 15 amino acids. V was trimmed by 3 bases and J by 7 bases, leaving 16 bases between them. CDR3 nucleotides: TGTGCCAGCAGTGAGAACCGGGCCATAGCTAATGAGCAGTTCTTC. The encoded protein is CASSENRAIANEQFF.

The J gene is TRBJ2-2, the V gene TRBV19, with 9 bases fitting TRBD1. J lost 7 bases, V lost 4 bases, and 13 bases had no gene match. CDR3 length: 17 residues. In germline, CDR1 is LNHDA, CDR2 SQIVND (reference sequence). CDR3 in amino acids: CASSTRGGQGLHGELFF. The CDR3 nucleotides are TGTGCCAGTAGTACTAGGGGGGGACAGGGCTTGCACGGGGAGCTGTTTTTT.

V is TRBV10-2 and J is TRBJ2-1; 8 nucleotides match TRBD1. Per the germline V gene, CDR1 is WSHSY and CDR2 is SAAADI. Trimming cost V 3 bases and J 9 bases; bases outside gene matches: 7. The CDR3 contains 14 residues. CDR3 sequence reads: CASSDRGRIVEQFF. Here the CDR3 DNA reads TGCGCCAGCAGTGACAGGGGGCGCATAGTTGAGCAGTTCTTC.

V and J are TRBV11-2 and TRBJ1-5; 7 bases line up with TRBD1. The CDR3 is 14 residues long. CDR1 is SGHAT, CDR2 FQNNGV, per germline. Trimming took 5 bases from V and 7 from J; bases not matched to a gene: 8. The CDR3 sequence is CASSPRQGLQPQHF. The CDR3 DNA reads TGTGCCAGCAGCCCTAGACAGGGACTCCAGCCCCAGCATTTT.